What follows is one T cell receptor beta chain and its context. No cognate antigen has been identified for it. Per-base qualities were not stored, and no clone one base away is much larger. Per the germline V gene (reference sequence), GTSNPN is the CDR1 and SVGIG is the CDR2. There are 15 amino acids in the CDR3, from cysteine to phenylalanine inclusive. Left in the record is the CDR3 DNA by itself, 45 bases read in frame from the first base. Germline trimming amounts to 0 bases on V and 1 base on J, with 5 as the count of junction bases outside the gene matches. TCRbeta rearrangements were sequenced from genomic DNA using the immunoSEQ assay at survey resolution. For the original study's pipeline: In the TCR sequencing data, the smallest productive clonotype frequency that could be detected was 2.59 x 10-5. Analyses included only productive TCRbeta rearrangements, meaning complete and in-frame sequences. Simpson clonality, calculated in the immunoSEQ Analyzer version 3.0, was used as the measure of sample clonality. Clones were grouped by frequency into very rare, small, medium, large (1-20%) or hyperexpanded (>20%) categories. Generation probabilities were estimated with OLGA 1.2.3, V-gene circos plots were generated with VDJtools, specificities were searched for in VDJdb, and CDR3 motifs were identified with GLIPH. TCRdb limited this immuneACCESS table to in-frame rearrangements with V and J called. A share of clones is missing; checked studies link under half to unresolved V genes, and the rest is unexplained. V, J and clone size reflect that table, while D and trimming were determined from the DNA. The sample records under 35,000 clones, 60% to 80% of which are singletons. The ten top clones hold 0.4% to 0.5% of the sample.

The sample is drawn from a study of STAT5B mutations in CD4+ large granular lymphocyte leukemia (dated by TCRdb to between 2021 and 2024). About the full investigation: Among healthy controls, the CDR3 'QG' motif was associated with a particular HLA allele. The TCRbeta repertoires of CD4+ T-cell large granular lymphocyte leukemia patients were compared with the TCRbeta repertoires of healthy blood donors. Flow cytometry performed on FACSCanto II or FACSVerse showed that the purified fractions had more than 95% purity among lymphocytes. General findings and caveats noted by the study authors: The data were not HLA-matched, and the higher clonality in CD4+ T-LGLL than in CD8+ T-LGLL could be due to the relatively small sample size. Main leukemic clonotypes were private to each patient, although roughly 25% of the main leukemic clonotypes were found at low frequency in the non-leukemic repertoires of other patients. TRBV06-family usage was enriched among the top patient clones (8/27) compared with healthy controls (2/35). Compared with healthy CD4+ repertoires, CD4-sorted patient repertoires appeared more clonal, and this difference remained even after the putative leukemic clones were removed.

The healthy controls were 40 or so blood donors, and the buffy coats of these donors were supplied by the Finnish Red Cross blood service. All TCR-sequenced material derived from peripheral blood: patient blood samples and healthy donor buffy coats. Ficoll-Hypaque gradient centrifugation was used to isolate peripheral blood mononuclear cells. Magnetic purification was used to isolate CD4+ cells from the buffy coats of the healthy controls. Genomic DNA was extracted with the Gentra Puregene Cell and Tissue kit and quantified on a Qubit 2.0 fluorometer. This clonotype originated in a human donor in good health. This receptor chain uses TRBV30 and TRBJ2-5, with TRBD2 identical over 7 junction bases. Sequencing was carried out using CD4+ T cells from blood buffy coats. The bases are TGTGCCTGGAGTGTAATAGCGGGTCTCCAAGAGACCCAGTACTTC. This gives the protein CAWSVIAGLQETQYF.